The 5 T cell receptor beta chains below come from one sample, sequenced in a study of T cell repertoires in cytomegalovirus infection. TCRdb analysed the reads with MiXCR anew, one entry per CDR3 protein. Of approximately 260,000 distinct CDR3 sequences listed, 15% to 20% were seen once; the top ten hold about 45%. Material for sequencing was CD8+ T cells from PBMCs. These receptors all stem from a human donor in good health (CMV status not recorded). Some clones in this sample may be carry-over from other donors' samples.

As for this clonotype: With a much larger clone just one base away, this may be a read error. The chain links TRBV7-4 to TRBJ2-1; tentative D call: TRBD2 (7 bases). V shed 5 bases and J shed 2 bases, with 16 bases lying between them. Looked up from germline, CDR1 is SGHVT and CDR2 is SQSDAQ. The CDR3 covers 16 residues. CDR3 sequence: CASSPRGAEPYNEQFF. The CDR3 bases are TGTGCCAGCAGCCCTCGGGGGGCAGAGCCCTACAATGAGCAGTTCTTC.

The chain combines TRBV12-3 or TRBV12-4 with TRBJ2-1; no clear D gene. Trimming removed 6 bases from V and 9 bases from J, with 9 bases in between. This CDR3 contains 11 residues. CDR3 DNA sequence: TGTGCCAGCAGCCCCCTAAGTGAGCAGTTCTTC. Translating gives CASSPLSEQFF.

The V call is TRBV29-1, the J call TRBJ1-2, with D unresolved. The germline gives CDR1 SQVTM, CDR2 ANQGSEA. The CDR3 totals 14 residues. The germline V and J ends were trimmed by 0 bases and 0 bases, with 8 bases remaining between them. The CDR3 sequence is CSVEEAAANYGYTF. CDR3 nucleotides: TGCAGCGTTGAAGAGGCGGCAGCTAACTATGGCTACACCTTC.

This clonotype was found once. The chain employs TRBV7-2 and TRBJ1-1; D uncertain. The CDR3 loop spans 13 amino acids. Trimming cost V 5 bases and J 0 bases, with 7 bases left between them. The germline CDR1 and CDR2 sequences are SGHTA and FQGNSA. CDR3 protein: CASSPRLNTEAFF. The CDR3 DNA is TGTGCCAGCAGCCCACGGCTGAACACTGAAGCTTTCTTT.

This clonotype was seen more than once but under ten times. The CDR3, as DNA: TGTGCCAGCAGTTACGAGAACACCATGAGACCTAAAAACATTCAGTACTTC. As protein: CASSYENTMRPKNIQYF. This rearrangement joins TRBV6-6 to TRBJ2-4, with D uncertain. V gave up 2 bases and J gave up 4 bases, with 18 bases separating them. Germline lookup yields CDR1 MNHNY and CDR2 SVGAGI (reference sequence). CDR3 length equals 17 residues.